The rows below give T cell receptor beta chains drawn from one sample of a study of cytotoxic CD8 clonotypes in ibrutinib-treated CLL. Profiled with immunoSEQ multiplex PCR; TCRdb holds only in-frame clones, not every one. The sample has some 350,000 clones, over 60% seen once. The source material was PBMCs, sampled after 36 months of ibrutinib treatment. All receptors come from a human donor with chronic lymphocytic leukemia. The CDR3 runs from the conserved cysteine through the conserved F or W. D genes are given only for firm matches. Part of the rows lack a size; the others show once, few, many or a class for expanded clones.

D: NA; V: TRBV5-1; size: NA; J: TRBJ2-4; DNA: TGCGCCAGCAGCGCCCGGGACGGGGAAAACATTCAGTACTTC; CDR3: CASSARDGENIQYF
D: NA; V: TRBV11-3; size: NA; J: TRBJ2-1; DNA: TGTGCCAGCAGCTTGCCATTTAGCGATGAGCAGTTCTTC; CDR3: CASSLPFSDEQFF
D: NA; V: TRBV27; size: NA; J: TRBJ2-1; DNA: TGTGCCAGCACCTTAACTCTCTCGCGGTTCAATGAGCAGTTCTTC; CDR3: CASTLTLSRFNEQFF
D: NA; V: TRBV4-1; size: NA; J: TRBJ2-3; DNA: TGCGCCAGCAGCCAACTACCTCCCCAGGGACTCCGCACAGATACGCAGTATTTT; CDR3: CASSQLPPQGLRTDTQYF
D: NA; V: TRBV27; size: NA; J: TRBJ1-2; DNA: TGTGCCAGCAGTTTATCGTCCAGGAGGGCTAGGGGCTACACCTTC; CDR3: CASSLSSRRARGYTF
D: TRBD2; V: TRBV11-2; size: NA; J: TRBJ2-3; DNA: TGTGCCAGCAGCACCCTGGGACTAGCGCTCGGCACAGATACGCAGTATTTT; CDR3: CASSTLGLALGTDTQYF
D: TRBD2; V: TRBV10-1; size: NA; J: TRBJ2-1; DNA: TGCGCCAGCACCGCAGTGCTCCCAAATCGGCGGGAGGGCCAAAATGAGCAGTTCTTC; CDR3: CASTAVLPNRREGQNEQFF
D: NA; V: TRBV5-1; size: NA; J: TRBJ2-7; DNA: TGCGCCAGCAGCTCAGGGGTGATCGACGAGCAGTACTTC; CDR3: CASSSGVIDEQYF
D: NA; V: TRBV18; size: few; J: TRBJ2-7; DNA: TGTGCCAGCTCCCCGACGGGGCACGGGGCCGCCGAGCAGTACTTC; CDR3: CASSPTGHGAAEQYF
D: NA; V: TRBV9; size: NA; J: TRBJ2-5; DNA: TGTGCCAGCAGCGTAGCAAAGGGGACCCAGTACTTC; CDR3: CASSVAKGTQYF
D: NA; V: TRBV7-9; size: few; J: TRBJ2-7; DNA: TGTGCCAGCAGCGACTCTAAGAAGCAGTACTTC; CDR3: CASSDSKKQYF
D: NA; V: TRBV11-1; size: NA; J: TRBJ2-7; DNA: TGTGCCAGCAGCTTAGGGGGGAGAACCTACGAGCAGTACTTC; CDR3: CASSLGGRTYEQYF
D: NA; V: TRBV7-2; size: NA; J: TRBJ1-4; DNA: TGTGCCAGCAGCAAGGGACATCTTCTCGGTGAAAAACTGTTTTTT; CDR3: CASSKGHLLGEKLFF
D: TRBD1; V: TRBV6-1; size: NA; J: TRBJ2-2; DNA: TGTGCCAGCAACAGGGGGTTCTACACCGGGGAGCTGTTTTTT; CDR3: CASNRGFYTGELFF